A single sample gave rise to the 25 T cell receptor beta chains below, sequenced in a study of blood T cell repertoires in COVID-19. Clones were read by immunoSEQ multiplex PCR, and TCRdb kept only the in-frame ones, dropping some. In the table there are tens of thousands of clones, 75% to 95% of which are singletons. The sequenced sample was peripheral blood. The receptor set was obtained from a human donor with active COVID-19. The donor label of this sample is uncertain.

The J gene is TRBJ2-4, the V gene TRBV5-1; tentatively, D is TRBD2 (5 bases). The germline gives CDR1 SGHRS, CDR2 YFSETQ. The CDR3 extends over 13 amino acids. Trimming took off 0 bases at V and 8 bases at J, with 9 bases between the two ends. Here the CDR3 DNA reads TGCGCCAGCAGCTTGGCGGGGTCGGACATTCAGTACTTC. Residues: CASSLAGSDIQYF. Full variable domain (remainder filled in from reference TRBV5-1 and TRBJ2-4): KAGVTQTPRYLIKTRGQQVTLSCSPISGHRSVSWYQQTPGQGLQFLFEYFSETQRNKGNFPGRFSGRQFSNSRSEMNVSTLELGDSALYLCASSLAGSDIQYFGAGTRLSVL.

The rearrangement joins TRBV2 to TRBJ2-7; D is unresolved. From germline, CDR1 is SNHLY and CDR2 FYNNEI. The CDR3 totals 14 residues. Trimming removed 7 bases at V and 3 bases at J, with 16 bases between. The DNA for the CDR3 is TGTGCCAGCAATTTAATATCTGGGCACTACGAGCAGTACTTC. Amino acid sequence: CASNLISGHYEQYF.

The chain links TRBV28 to TRBJ1-6; 10 bases line up with TRBD1. This CDR3 spans 15 amino acids. The germline V gene has CDR1 MDHEN and CDR2 SYDVKM. Trimming took 6 bases from V and 7 from J; bases not matched to a gene: 6. The CDR3 coding sequence is TGTGCCAGCAGCCTAACGGGACAGGGGAATTCACCCCTCCACTTT. Translated: CASSLTGQGNSPLHF.

V gene TRBV4-1 combines with J gene TRBJ2-1; D not certain. The CDR3 has 12 amino acids. Germline values: CDR1 MGHRA, CDR2 YSYEKL. V was cut by 2 bases and J by 7 bases, with 6 bases left in between. CDR3 amino acids: CASSQYGNEQFF. The CDR3 nucleotides are TGCGCCAGCAGCCAATACGGTAATGAGCAGTTCTTC.

V and J are TRBV4-2 and TRBJ2-6; 8 bases align to TRBD2. This CDR3 comprises 15 residues. Germline loops: CDR1 LGHNA, CDR2 YNFKEQ. The junction had 3 bases not matched to a gene; V was cut back by 4 bases and J by 4 bases. The CDR3 bases are TGTGCCAGCAGCCGACTAGCGTCCGGGGCCAACGTCCTGACTTTC. Translated: CASSRLASGANVLTF.

This clone is a singleton in its sample. J is TRBJ2-5 and V is TRBV5-1, with D perhaps matching TRBD1 (6 bases). Trimming took off 4 bases at V and 4 bases at J, with 17 bases between the two ends. The CDR3 is made up of 15 amino acids. Germline loops: CDR1 SGHRS, CDR2 YFSETQ. The CDR3 nucleotides read TGCGCCAGCAGCACACAGGGTGAACGGAGAGAGACCCAGTACTTC. Translation: CASSTQGERRETQYF.

CDR3 sequence reads: CASSPGTSGVDTQYF. The CDR3 region has the DNA TGTGCCAGCAGCCCAGGGACTAGCGGAGTAGATACGCAGTATTTT. V and J are TRBV13 and TRBJ2-3; 11 bases match TRBD2. This CDR3 is 15 amino acids long. Trimming cost V 5 bases and J 5 bases; bases outside gene matches: 6. Germline V gene sequence: CDR1 PRHDT, CDR2 FYEKMQ (reference sequence).

The V gene is TRBV2, the J gene TRBJ2-7; 15 bases match TRBD2. CDR3 size: 14 residues. Germline V gene data show CDR1 as SNHLY and CDR2 as FYNNEI. After removal of 7 bases from V and 7 bases from J, the junction contained 5 bases not matched to a gene. The CDR3 DNA is TGTGCCAGCACAAGGACTAGCGGGGGGGCAGAGCAGTACTTC. This encodes CASTRTSGGAEQYF.

This clone was seen only once. The CDR3 coding sequence is TGTGCCAGCATGGACAGGGGGGTGGTCATGAACACTGAAGCTTTCTTT. It encodes CASMDRGVVMNTEAFF. The V call is TRBV6-4, the J call TRBJ1-1; 10 bases align to TRBD1. The germline V gene has CDR1 MRHNA and CDR2 SNTAGT. V dropped 7 bases and J dropped 0; count of bases not matched to a gene: 8. The CDR3 runs to 16 residues.

The chain employs TRBV11-2 and TRBJ2-5; 8 bases line up with TRBD2. The CDR3 covers 15 residues. The germline V gene encodes CDR1 SGHAT and CDR2 FQNNGV. V shed 1 base and J 4 bases; nucleotides not matched to a gene: 5. CDR3 loop: CASSLATGGRETQYF. Here the CDR3 DNA reads TGTGCCAGCAGCTTAGCTACGGGGGGGCGAGAGACCCAGTACTTC.

There are many counts of this clone. This chain uses TRBV7-6 with TRBJ1-6; D unclear. This CDR3 contains 15 residues. V was pared by 2 bases and J by 0 bases, with 5 bases between. Per germline, CDR1 SGHVS and CDR2 FNYEAQ. The CDR3 here is CASSLFSSYNSPLHF. The CDR3, as DNA: TGTGCCAGCAGCTTATTCAGCTCCTATAATTCACCCCTCCACTTT.

This clone was detected only once. This rearrangement joins TRBV11-2 to TRBJ1-1; TRBD1 is a possible D gene (5 bases). Trimming removed 0 bases from V and 4 bases from J, with 12 bases in between. Germline values: CDR1 SGHAT, CDR2 FQNNGV. CDR3 length: 15 residues. In DNA, the CDR3 is TGTGCCAGCAGCTTAGATTTTGGGGGGAGCACTGAAGCTTTCTTT. As protein: CASSLDFGGSTEAFF. Looking up the rest from reference TRBV11-2 and TRBJ1-1 gives the full variable domain: EAGVAQSPRYKIIEKRQSVAFWCNPISGHATLYWYQQILGQGPKLLIQFQNNGVVDDSQLPKDRFSAERLKGVDSTLKIQPAKLEDSAVYLCASSLDFGGSTEAFFGQGTRLTVV.

The V and J genes are TRBV15 and TRBJ2-7; 14 nucleotides match TRBD2. J lost 9 bases, V lost 5 bases, and 12 bases had no gene match. Germline CDR1 LNHNV, CDR2 YYDKDF (reference sequence). This CDR3 comprises 16 residues. The CDR3 loop reads CATSEGLAGARGGQYF. DNA for the CDR3: TGTGCCACCAGCGAGGGACTAGCGGGGGCTCGCGGAGGGCAGTACTTC.

This chain links TRBV5-1 with TRBJ2-4, with 8 bases identical to TRBD1. Germline CDR1 and CDR2: SGHRS and YFSETQ. J lost 0 bases, V lost 5 bases, and 16 bases had no gene match. The CDR3 contains 19 residues. CDR3 protein: CASRFRPLGQGLAKNIQYF. The CDR3 region has the DNA TGCGCCAGCAGGTTTCGACCTCTCGGACAGGGTCTAGCCAAAAACATTCAGTACTTC.

The chain recombines TRBV4-1 with TRBJ1-5; 7 bases agree with TRBD1. J lost 0 bases, V lost 3 bases, and 8 bases had no gene match. The CDR3 covers 17 residues. The germline V gene has CDR1 MGHRA and CDR2 YSYEKL. The CDR3 sequence is CASSHLTGMNSNQPQHF. CDR3 nucleotide sequence: TGCGCCAGCAGCCACCTGACAGGGATGAATAGCAATCAGCCCCAGCATTTT.

V and J are TRBV6-5 and TRBJ2-7; unclear D gene. Trimming pared 0 bases from V and 4 bases from J, leaving 10 bases between. CDR1 is MNHEY and CDR2 is SVGAGI in the germline V gene. This CDR3 is 14 amino acids long. DNA for the CDR3: TGTGCCAGCAGTTACTCATCAGGAATATACGAGCAGTACTTC. Its protein is CASSYSSGIYEQYF.

The chain joins TRBV28 to TRBJ1-2; unclear D gene. V lost 2 bases and J lost 10, with 8 bases in between. Germline V lookup: CDR1 MDHEN, CDR2 SYDVKM. There are 11 residues in the CDR3. The CDR3 spells CASSLGVTYTF. The CDR3 DNA reads as TGTGCCAGCAGTTTAGGAGTCACCTACACCTTC.

In DNA form, the CDR3 reads TGTGCCAGCAGCTTTGGGGACAGCTCCTACAATGAGCAGTTCTTC. Its protein is CASSFGDSSYNEQFF. V usage is TRBV7-7 and J usage is TRBJ2-1, with 7 bases matching TRBD1. CDR3 size: 15 residues. V lost 3 bases and J lost 0; bases outside the gene matches: 2. CDR1 and CDR2 from the germline V gene are SSHAT and FNYEAQ (reference sequence).

This chain joins TRBV11-2 and TRBJ2-5; 7 nucleotides agree with TRBD2. J gave up 3 bases and V 6 bases, and 7 bases lay outside the gene matches. Per the germline V gene, CDR1 is SGHAT and CDR2 is FQNNGV. This CDR3 is built from 14 residues. DNA of the CDR3: TGTGCCAGCAGTCCCTGGGGGGGGGAAGAGACCCAGTACTTC. Its translation is CASSPWGGEETQYF.

This clone showed up just once. The chain combines TRBV19 with TRBJ2-5; 9 bases agree with TRBD1. Germline lookup yields CDR1 LNHDA and CDR2 SQIVND (reference sequence). The CDR3 runs to 16 residues. V trimming: 1 base; J trimming: 0 bases; junction bases outside the gene matches: 3. Here the CDR3 reads CASSIGTGEDQETQYF. The DNA of the CDR3 is TGTGCCAGTAGTATAGGGACAGGGGAGGACCAAGAGACCCAGTACTTC.

The chain employs TRBV10-1 and TRBJ2-3; possibly TRBD1 for D (6 bases). Germline V lookup: CDR1 WNHNN, CDR2 SYGVQD (reference sequence). The CDR3 covers 14 residues. V lost 4 bases and J 2 bases, leaving 10 bases between the germline ends. The CDR3 coding sequence is TGCGCCAGCAGTGCCGGGACACTCACAGATACGCAGTATTTT. This translates into CASSAGTLTDTQYF.

The chain employs TRBV7-3 and TRBJ2-7; D might be TRBD2 (5 bases). The germline CDR1 and CDR2 sequences are SGHTA and FQGTGA. This CDR3 has 15 residues. Trimming left V 5 bases short and J 0 bases short, with 14 bases between. In DNA form, the CDR3 reads TGTGCCAGCAGCCTTCTTGGAGGCCACTCCTACGAGCAGTACTTC. The encoded protein is CASSLLGGHSYEQYF.

The chain's CDR3 is CASSHRGGPNSYEQYF. The CDR3 bases are TGTGCCAGCAGCCACCGCGGGGGGCCTAATTCCTACGAGCAGTACTTC. This chain links TRBV3-1 (or the pseudogene TRBV3-2) with TRBJ2-7; 8 bases fit TRBD2. With 3 bases clipped from V and 1 base from J, the junction kept 8 bases outside the gene matches. The CDR3 length is 16 residues. Looked up from germline, CDR1 is LGHDT and CDR2 is YNNKEL (reference sequence).

This clone was seen a single time. This CDR3 is CASSLDNYEQYF. CDR3 DNA: TGTGCCAGCAGCTTAGACAACTACGAGCAGTACTTC. The chain recombines TRBV13 with TRBJ2-7; the D is unclear. Germline CDR1 PRHDT, CDR2 FYEKMQ (reference sequence). Trimming stripped 1 base from V and 3 bases from J, with 4 bases between. The CDR3 totals 12 residues. The complete variable domain, with remaining parts taken from reference TRBV13 and TRBJ2-7, reads AAGVIQSPRHLIKEKRETATLKCYPIPRHDTVYWYQQGPGQDPQFLISFYEKMQSDKGSIPDRFSAQQFSDYHSELNMSSLELGDSALYFCASSLDNYEQYFGPGTRLTVT.

The genes are TRBV7-2 and TRBJ2-3, with TRBD2 identical over 8 bases. The germline gives CDR1 SGHTA, CDR2 FQGNSA. CDR3 length: 15 amino acids. V dropped 2 bases and J dropped 2; count of bases not matched to a gene: 3. The chain's CDR3 is CASSLSRGDTDTQYF. The CDR3 DNA sequence: TGTGCCAGCAGCTTATCGCGGGGGGACACAGATACGCAGTATTTT.